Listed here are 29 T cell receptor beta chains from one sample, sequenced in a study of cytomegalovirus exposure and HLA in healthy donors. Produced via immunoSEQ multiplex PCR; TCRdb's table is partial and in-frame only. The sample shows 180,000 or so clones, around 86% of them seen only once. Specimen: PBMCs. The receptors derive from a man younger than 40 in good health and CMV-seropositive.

CDR3 nucleotides: TGTGCCTGGAGGCGGGACCGGGGGGTTACCTACGAGCAGTACTTC. This gives the protein CAWRRDRGVTYEQYF. The genes are TRBV30 and TRBJ2-7, with 7 positions matching TRBD2. V shed 3 bases, J shed 2 bases, and the junction held 10 bases outside the gene matches. CDR3 length: 15 residues. Germline V CDR1 and CDR2: GTSNPN, SVGIG (reference sequence). Full variable domain (outside the CDR3, taken from reference TRBV30 and TRBJ2-7): SQTIHQWPATLVQPVGSPLSLECTVEGTSNPNLYWYRQAAGRGLQLLFYSVGIGQISSEVPQNLSASRPQDRQFILSSKKLLLSDSGFYLCAWRRDRGVTYEQYFGPGTRLTVT.

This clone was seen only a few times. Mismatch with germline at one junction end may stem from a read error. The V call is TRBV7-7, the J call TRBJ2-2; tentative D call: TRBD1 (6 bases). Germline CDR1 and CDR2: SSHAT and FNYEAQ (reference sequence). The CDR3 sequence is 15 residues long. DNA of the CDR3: TGTGCTAGCAGCCCCAGGGGCTTTGGCACCGGGGAGCTGTTTTTT. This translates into CASSPRGFGTGELFF.

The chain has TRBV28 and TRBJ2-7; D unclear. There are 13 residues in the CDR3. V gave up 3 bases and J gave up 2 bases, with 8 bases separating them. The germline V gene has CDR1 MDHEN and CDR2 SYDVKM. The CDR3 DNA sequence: TGTGCCAGCAGTTTTCTGAGTACCTACGAGCAGTACTTC. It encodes CASSFLSTYEQYF.

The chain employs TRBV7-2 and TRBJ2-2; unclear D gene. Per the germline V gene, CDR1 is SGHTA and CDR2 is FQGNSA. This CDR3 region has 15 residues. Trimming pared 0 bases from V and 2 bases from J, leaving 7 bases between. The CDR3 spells CASSLAAGNTGELFF. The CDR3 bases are TGTGCCAGCAGCTTAGCGGCAGGCAACACCGGGGAGCTGTTTTTT.

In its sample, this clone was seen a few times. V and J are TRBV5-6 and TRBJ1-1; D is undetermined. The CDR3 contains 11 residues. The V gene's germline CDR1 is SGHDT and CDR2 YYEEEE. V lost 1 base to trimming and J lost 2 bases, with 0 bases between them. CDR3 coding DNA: TGTGCCAGCAGCTTGAACACTGAAGCTTTCTTT. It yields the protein CASSLNTEAFF.

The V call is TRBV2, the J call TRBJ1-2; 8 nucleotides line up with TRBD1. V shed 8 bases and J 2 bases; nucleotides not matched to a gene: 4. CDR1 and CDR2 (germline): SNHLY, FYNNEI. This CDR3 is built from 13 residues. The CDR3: CASARTGNYGYTF. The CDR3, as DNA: TGTGCCAGCGCCAGGACAGGGAACTATGGCTACACCTTC. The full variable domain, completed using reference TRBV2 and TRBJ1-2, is EPEVTQTPSHQVTQMGQEVILRCVPISNHLYFYWYRQILGQKVEFLVSFYNNEISEKSEIFDDQFSVERPDGSNFTLKIRSTKLEDSAMYFCASARTGNYGYTFGSGTRLTVV.

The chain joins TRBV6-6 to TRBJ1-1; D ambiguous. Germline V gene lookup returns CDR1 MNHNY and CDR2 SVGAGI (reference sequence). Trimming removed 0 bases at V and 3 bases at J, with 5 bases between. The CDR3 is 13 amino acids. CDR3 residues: CASSYSTYTEAFF. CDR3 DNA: TGTGCCAGCAGTTACTCAACGTACACTGAAGCTTTCTTT.

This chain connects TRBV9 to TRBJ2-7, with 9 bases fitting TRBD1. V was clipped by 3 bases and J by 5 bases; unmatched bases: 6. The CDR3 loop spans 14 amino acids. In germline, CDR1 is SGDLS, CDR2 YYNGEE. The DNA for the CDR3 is TGTGCCAGCAGCGCCAGGGGACAGGGCGACGAGCAGTACTTC. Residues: CASSARGQGDEQYF.

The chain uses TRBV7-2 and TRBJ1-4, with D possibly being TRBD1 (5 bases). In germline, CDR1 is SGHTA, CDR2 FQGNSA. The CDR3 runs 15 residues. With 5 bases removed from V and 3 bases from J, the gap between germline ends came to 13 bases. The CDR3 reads CASSPRGEANEKLFF. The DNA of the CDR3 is TGTGCCAGCAGCCCTCGGGGGGAAGCTAATGAAAAACTGTTTTTT. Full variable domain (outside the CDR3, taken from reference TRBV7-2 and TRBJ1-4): GAGVSQSPSNKVTEKGKDVELRCDPISGHTALYWYRQSLGQGLEFLIYFQGNSAPDKSGLPSDRFSAERTGGSVSTLTIQRTQQEDSAVYLCASSPRGEANEKLFFGSGTQLSVL.

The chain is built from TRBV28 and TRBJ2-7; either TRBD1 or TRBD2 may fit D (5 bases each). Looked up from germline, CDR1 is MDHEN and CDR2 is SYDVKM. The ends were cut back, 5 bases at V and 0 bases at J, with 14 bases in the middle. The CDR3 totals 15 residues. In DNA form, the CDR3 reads TGTGCCAGCAGTGTTCCGGGACGGAGCTCCTACGAGCAGTACTTC. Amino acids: CASSVPGRSSYEQYF.

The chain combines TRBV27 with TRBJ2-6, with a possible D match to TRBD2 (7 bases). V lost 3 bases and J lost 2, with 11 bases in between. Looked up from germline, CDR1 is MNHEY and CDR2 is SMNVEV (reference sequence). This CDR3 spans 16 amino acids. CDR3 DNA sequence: TGTGCCAGCAGTTTTGGGGGGGGCCCTGGGGCCAACGTCCTGACTTTC. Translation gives CASSFGGGPGANVLTF.

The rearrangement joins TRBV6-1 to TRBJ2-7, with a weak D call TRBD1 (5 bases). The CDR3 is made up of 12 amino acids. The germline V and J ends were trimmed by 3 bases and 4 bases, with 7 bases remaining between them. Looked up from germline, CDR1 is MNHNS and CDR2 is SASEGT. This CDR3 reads CASSDQGYEQYF. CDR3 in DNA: TGTGCCAGCAGTGACCAGGGTTACGAGCAGTACTTC.

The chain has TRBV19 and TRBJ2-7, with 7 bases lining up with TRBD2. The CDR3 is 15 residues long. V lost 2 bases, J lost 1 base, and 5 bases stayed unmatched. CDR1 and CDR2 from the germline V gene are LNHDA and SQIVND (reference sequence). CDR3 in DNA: TGTGCCAGTAGTATATGGGCTAGCGGATCCTACGAGCAGTACTTC. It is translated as CASSIWASGSYEQYF.

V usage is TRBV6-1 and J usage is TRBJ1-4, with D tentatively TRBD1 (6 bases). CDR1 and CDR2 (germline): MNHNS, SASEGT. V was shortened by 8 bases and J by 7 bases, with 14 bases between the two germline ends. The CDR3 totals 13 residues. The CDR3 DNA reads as TGTGCCAGCGAGCCAGGGGTTGGTGAAAAACTGTTTTTT. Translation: CASEPGVGEKLFF.

CDR3 DNA sequence: TGTGCCAGCAGTTTCGGACAAGTGAAAGAGACCCAGTACTTC. Protein product: CASSFGQVKETQYF. The rearrangement links TRBV2 to TRBJ2-5, with a tentative D call TRBD1 (5 bases). This CDR3 contains 14 residues. Trimming removed 5 bases at V and 3 bases at J, with 13 bases between. Germline CDR1 SNHLY, CDR2 FYNNEI.

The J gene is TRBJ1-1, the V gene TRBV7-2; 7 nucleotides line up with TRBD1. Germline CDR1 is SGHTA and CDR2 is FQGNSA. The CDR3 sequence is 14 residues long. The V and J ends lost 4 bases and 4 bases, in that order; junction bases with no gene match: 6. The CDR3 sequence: CASSWGQTFTEAFF. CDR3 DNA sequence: TGTGCCAGCAGCTGGGGACAGACTTTCACTGAAGCTTTCTTT.

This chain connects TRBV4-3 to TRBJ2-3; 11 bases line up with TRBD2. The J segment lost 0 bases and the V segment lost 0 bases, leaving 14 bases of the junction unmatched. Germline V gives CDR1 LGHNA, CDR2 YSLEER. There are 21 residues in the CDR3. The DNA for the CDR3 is TGCGCCAGCAGCCAAGAGTTTAGCGGGGGGGCTTTCCTTTCTAGCACAGATACGCAGTATTTT. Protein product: CASSQEFSGGAFLSSTDTQYF.

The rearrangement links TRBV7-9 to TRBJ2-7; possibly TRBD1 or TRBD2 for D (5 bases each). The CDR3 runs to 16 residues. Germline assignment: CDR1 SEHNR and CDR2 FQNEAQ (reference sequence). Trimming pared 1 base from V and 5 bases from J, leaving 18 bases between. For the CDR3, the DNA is TGTGCCAGCAGCTTAGAGGGAGCCTTAGGGGCGGACGAGCAGTACTTC. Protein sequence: CASSLEGALGADEQYF.

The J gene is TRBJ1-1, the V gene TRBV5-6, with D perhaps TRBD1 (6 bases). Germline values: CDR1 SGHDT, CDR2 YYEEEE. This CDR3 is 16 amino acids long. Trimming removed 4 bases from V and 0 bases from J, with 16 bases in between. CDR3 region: CASSPRGDTMNTEAFF. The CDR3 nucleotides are TGTGCCAGCAGCCCTAGGGGGGACACCATGAACACTGAAGCTTTCTTT.

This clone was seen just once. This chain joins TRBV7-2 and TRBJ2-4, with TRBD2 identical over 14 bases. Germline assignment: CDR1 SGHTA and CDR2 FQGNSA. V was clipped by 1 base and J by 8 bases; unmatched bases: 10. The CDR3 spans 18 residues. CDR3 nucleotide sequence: TGTGCCAGCAGCTTAGGGCCAGGACTAGCGGGGGGCGGGCACATTCAGTACTTC. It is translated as CASSLGPGLAGGGHIQYF.

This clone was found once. In nucleotides, the CDR3 is TGTGCCAGCAGCGCGACAGGTCATTCGAGCTCTGGGGCCAACGTCCTGACTTTC. Its protein is CASSATGHSSSGANVLTF. The chain links TRBV9 to TRBJ2-6; weak D call: TRBD1 (6 bases). The CDR3 spans 18 residues. V lost 3 bases and J 0 bases, leaving 16 bases between the germline ends. CDR1 is SGDLS and CDR2 is YYNGEE in the germline V gene. Combining the CDR3 with reference TRBV9 and TRBJ2-6 gives the whole variable domain DSGVTQTPKHLITATGQRVTLRCSPRSGDLSVYWYQQSLDQGLQFLIQYYNGEERAKGNILERFSAQQFPDLHSELNLSSLELGDSALYFCASSATGHSSSGANVLTFGAGSRLTVL.

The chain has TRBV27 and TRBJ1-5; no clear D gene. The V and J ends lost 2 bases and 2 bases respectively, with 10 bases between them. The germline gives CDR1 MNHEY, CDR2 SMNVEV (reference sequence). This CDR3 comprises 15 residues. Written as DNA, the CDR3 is TGTGCCAGCAGTTTAAGAGGGTTTGGCAATCAGCCCCAGCATTTT. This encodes CASSLRGFGNQPQHF.

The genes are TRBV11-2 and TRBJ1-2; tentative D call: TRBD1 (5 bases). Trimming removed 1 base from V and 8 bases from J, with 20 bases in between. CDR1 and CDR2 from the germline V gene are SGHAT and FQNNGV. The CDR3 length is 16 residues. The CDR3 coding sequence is TGTGCCAGCAGCTTAGGAGGGGTGGGGGTAGGTCTGGGCTACACCTTC. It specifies CASSLGGVGVGLGYTF.

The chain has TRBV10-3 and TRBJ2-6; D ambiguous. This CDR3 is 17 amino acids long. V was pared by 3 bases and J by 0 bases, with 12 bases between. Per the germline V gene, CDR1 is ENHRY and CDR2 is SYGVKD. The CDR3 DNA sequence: TGTGCCATCAGTGAAGGACGCCCAGACTCTGGGGCCAACGTCCTGACTTTC. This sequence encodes CAISEGRPDSGANVLTF.

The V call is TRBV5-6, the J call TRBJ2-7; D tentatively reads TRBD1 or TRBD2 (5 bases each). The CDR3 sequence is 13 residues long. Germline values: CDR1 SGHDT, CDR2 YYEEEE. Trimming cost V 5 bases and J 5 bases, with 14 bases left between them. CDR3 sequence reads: CASSHPGPNEQYF. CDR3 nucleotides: TGTGCCAGCAGTCATCCGGGACCTAACGAGCAGTACTTC.

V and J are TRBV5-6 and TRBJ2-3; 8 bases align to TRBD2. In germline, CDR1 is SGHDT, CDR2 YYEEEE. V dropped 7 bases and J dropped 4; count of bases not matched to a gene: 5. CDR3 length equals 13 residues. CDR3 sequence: CASGAGGADTQYF. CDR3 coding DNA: TGTGCCAGCGGCGCGGGGGGTGCAGATACGCAGTATTTT.

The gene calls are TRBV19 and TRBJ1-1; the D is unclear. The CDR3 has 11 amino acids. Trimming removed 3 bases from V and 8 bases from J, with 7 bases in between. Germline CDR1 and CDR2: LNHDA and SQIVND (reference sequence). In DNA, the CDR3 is TGTGCCAGTAGTATGAGTAGGGAAGCTTTCTTT. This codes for CASSMSREAFF.

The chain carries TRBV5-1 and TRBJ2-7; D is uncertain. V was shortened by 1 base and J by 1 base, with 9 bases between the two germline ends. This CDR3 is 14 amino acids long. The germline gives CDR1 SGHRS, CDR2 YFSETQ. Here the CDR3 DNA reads TGCGCCAGCAGCTTGTCTCTGGGATCCTACGAGCAGTACTTC. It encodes CASSLSLGSYEQYF.

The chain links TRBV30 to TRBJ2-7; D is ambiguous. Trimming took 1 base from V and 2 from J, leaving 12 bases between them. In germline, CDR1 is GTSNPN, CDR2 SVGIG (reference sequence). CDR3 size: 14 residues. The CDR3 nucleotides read TGTGCCTGGAGTGCCCCCGGGTCCCCCTACGAGCAGTACTTC. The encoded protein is CAWSAPGSPYEQYF. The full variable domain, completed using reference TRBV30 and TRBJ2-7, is SQTIHQWPATLVQPVGSPLSLECTVEGTSNPNLYWYRQAAGRGLQLLFYSVGIGQISSEVPQNLSASRPQDRQFILSSKKLLLSDSGFYLCAWSAPGSPYEQYFGPGTRLTVT.